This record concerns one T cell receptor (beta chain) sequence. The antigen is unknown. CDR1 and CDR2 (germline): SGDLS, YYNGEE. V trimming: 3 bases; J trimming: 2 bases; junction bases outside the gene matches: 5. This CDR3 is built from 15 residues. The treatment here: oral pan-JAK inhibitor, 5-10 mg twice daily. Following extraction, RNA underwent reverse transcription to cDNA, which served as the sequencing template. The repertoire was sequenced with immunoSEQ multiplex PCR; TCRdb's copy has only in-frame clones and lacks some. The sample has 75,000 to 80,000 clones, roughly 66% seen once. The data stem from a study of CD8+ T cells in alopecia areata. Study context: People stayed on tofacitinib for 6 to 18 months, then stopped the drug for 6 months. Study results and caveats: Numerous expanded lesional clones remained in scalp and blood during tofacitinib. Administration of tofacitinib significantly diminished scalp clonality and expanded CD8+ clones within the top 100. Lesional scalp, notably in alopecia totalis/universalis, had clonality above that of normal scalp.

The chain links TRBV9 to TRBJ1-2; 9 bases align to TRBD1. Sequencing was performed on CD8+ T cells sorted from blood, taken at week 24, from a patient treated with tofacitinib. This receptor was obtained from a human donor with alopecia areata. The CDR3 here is CASSAGQGRNYGYTF. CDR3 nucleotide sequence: TGTGCCAGCAGCGCCGGACAGGGGCGGAACTATGGCTACACCTTC.